The 26 T cell receptor beta chains reported below all come from one sample, sequenced in a study of T cells in Graves' hyperthyroidism and ophthalmopathy. The investigators amplified TCR beta CDR3 regions from RNA transcripts. In the first-round RT-PCR of the TCR CDR3, the HTBI primer set was used. From the multiplex PCR reads, TCRdb called clonotypes with MiXCR, one entry per CDR3 protein. The data contain approximately 640,000 distinct CDR3 sequences, roughly 17% of them singletons. The material sequenced was blood. The source is a man in his forties or fifties with Graves' hyperthyroidism.

This clonotype was picked up many times. The rearrangement uses TRBV7-9 and TRBJ2-5; D is unresolved. The CDR3 is made up of 16 amino acids. The germline CDR1 and CDR2 sequences are SEHNR and FQNEAQ (reference sequence). V lost 5 bases to trimming and J lost 5 bases, with 21 bases between them. The chain's CDR3 is CASSPSTLEARETQYF. The DNA for the CDR3 is TGTGCCAGCAGCCCTTCAACACTCGAGGCTCGTGAGACCCAGTACTTC.

This chain connects TRBV6-2 or TRBV6-3 to TRBJ2-7; D is possibly TRBD1 (6 bases). CDR1 is MNHEY, CDR2 SVGEGT, per germline. This CDR3 is built from 17 residues. The V and J ends lost 2 bases and 4 bases respectively, with 21 bases between them. DNA for the CDR3: TGTGCCAGCAGTTACCCGGGACACCTTCACCCTTATTACGAGCAGTACTTC. This codes for CASSYPGHLHPYYEQYF.

Only a few counts were recorded for this clonotype. Just one base apart from a much larger clone, this may be a read error. The chain employs TRBV5-1 and TRBJ2-7; D may be TRBD1 (5 bases). Germline V lookup: CDR1 SGHRS, CDR2 YFSETQ. This CDR3 contains 14 residues. Written as DNA, the CDR3 is TGCGCCAGCAACCAGGCCGACAGCTCCTTCGAGCAGTACTTC. Encoded protein: CASNQADSSFEQYF.

This clonotype occurred many times. One end of the junction varies from germline; a read error may be responsible. V and J are TRBV5-1 and TRBJ2-7; weak D call: TRBD1 (6 bases). Per the germline V gene, CDR1 is SGHRS and CDR2 is YFSETQ. This CDR3 has 13 residues. As DNA, the CDR3 is TGTGCCAGCAGCTTAGCACAGGGCTACGAGCAGTACTTC. Translation: CASSLAQGYEQYF.

The genes are TRBV29-1 and TRBJ2-3; tentatively, D is TRBD1 or TRBD2 (6 bases each). CDR1 is SQVTM, CDR2 ANQGSEA, per germline. The CDR3 consists of 14 residues. Trimming removed 5 bases from V and 0 bases from J, with 12 bases in between. The CDR3 protein is CSVLGGTSTDTQYF. The CDR3 region has the DNA TGCAGCGTTCTAGGGGGGACTAGCACAGATACGCAGTATTTT.

This chain joins TRBV7-2 and TRBJ2-7; possibly TRBD1 for D (6 bases). V was clipped by 1 base and J by 2 bases, with 12 bases between them. This CDR3 has 15 amino acids. Germline values: CDR1 SGHTA, CDR2 FQGNSA. The CDR3 DNA sequence: TGTGCCAGCAGCTTAGGTCGGGACACCCCCTACGAGCAGTACTTC. Amino acid sequence: CASSLGRDTPYEQYF.

Of note for this clonotype: A much larger clone sits a single nucleotide away, making a read error possible. V and J are TRBV7-3 and TRBJ2-1, with D possibly being TRBD2 (6 bases). Germline V lookup: CDR1 SGHTA, CDR2 FQGTGA. The CDR3 totals 15 residues. CDR3 in DNA: TGTACCAGCAGCTTAAGTGGGACTCGATACAATGAGCAGTTCTTC. Amino acids: CTSSLSGTRYNEQFF.

The chain recombines TRBV10-2 with TRBJ2-3, with D maybe TRBD1 (5 bases). V was clipped by 7 bases and J by 2 bases, with 16 bases between them. The CDR3 is 15 residues long. Germline loops: CDR1 WSHSY, CDR2 SAAADI. CDR3 protein: CASTNQGLPTDTQYF. CDR3 DNA: TGCGCCAGCACTAACCAGGGTCTTCCCACAGATACGCAGTATTTT.

Here the CDR3 reads CASSQGTGRNTEAFF. The CDR3 nucleotides are TGTGCCAGCAGCCAAGGAACGGGGCGGAACACTGAAGCTTTCTTT. The chain has TRBV3-1 and TRBJ1-1, with a possible D match to TRBD1 (5 bases). Trimming shortened V by 1 base and J by 1 base, and 10 bases separated the two germline ends. Germline CDR1 reads LGHDT; CDR2 reads YNNKEL (reference sequence). The CDR3 contains 15 residues.

V is TRBV6-5 and J is TRBJ2-7; weak D call: TRBD1 (5 bases). Trimming removed 3 bases from V and 4 bases from J, with 13 bases in between. From germline, CDR1 is MNHEY and CDR2 SVGAGI. The CDR3 consists of 14 residues. CDR3 protein: CASSYKGHLYEQYF. CDR3 nucleotides: TGTGCCAGCAGTTATAAAGGACACTTATACGAGCAGTACTTC.

The chain is built from TRBV7-9 and TRBJ2-1, with D uncertain. This CDR3 contains 15 residues. Germline CDR1 reads SEHNR; CDR2 reads FQNEAQ (reference sequence). Trimming removed 5 bases at V and 6 bases at J, with 17 bases between. Here the CDR3 reads CASSQSESGPNEQFF. CDR3 nucleotide sequence: TGTGCCAGCAGCCAAAGCGAATCGGGCCCCAATGAGCAGTTCTTC.

The sample holds many counts of this clonotype. The genes are TRBV28 and TRBJ2-5, with TRBD2 identical over 7 bases. The J segment lost 5 bases and the V segment lost 5 bases, leaving 5 bases of the junction unmatched. CDR1 is MDHEN and CDR2 is SYDVKM in the germline V gene. This CDR3 is built from 13 residues. CDR3 sequence reads: CASSPGLRETQYF. As DNA, the CDR3 is TGTGCCAGCAGTCCGGGACTACGGGAGACCCAGTACTTC. The entire variable domain, with the rest obtained from reference TRBV28 and TRBJ2-5, is as follows: DVKVTQSSRYLVKRTGEKVFLECVQDMDHENMFWYRQDPGLGLRLIYFSYDVKMKEKGDIPEGYSVSREKKERFSLILESASTNQTSMYLCASSPGLRETQYFGPGTRLLVL.

This rearrangement joins TRBV7-6 to TRBJ2-1; TRBD1 matches at 12 bases. The CDR3 extends over 16 amino acids. Germline V gene sequence: CDR1 SGHVS, CDR2 FNYEAQ. V lost 5 bases to trimming and J lost 4 bases; unmatched junction nucleotides: 6. This chain's CDR3 is CASSHGTGGAYNEQFF. CDR3 DNA sequence: TGTGCCAGCAGCCATGGGACAGGGGGCGCGTACAATGAGCAGTTCTTC.

This clonotype was counted only a few times. The genes are TRBV3-1 and TRBJ1-5; D remains ambiguous. Per germline, CDR1 LGHDT and CDR2 YNNKEL (reference sequence). The ends were cut back, 0 bases at V and 3 bases at J, with 9 bases in the middle. The CDR3 sequence is 15 residues long. The CDR3 loop is CASSQDVGNNQPQHF. The CDR3 DNA sequence: TGTGCCAGCAGCCAAGATGTAGGGAACAATCAGCCCCAGCATTTT. Drawing the rest from reference TRBV3-1 and TRBJ1-5, the complete variable domain is DTAVSQTPKYLVTQMGNDKSIKCEQNLGHDTMYWYKQDSKKFLKIMFSYNNKELIINETVPNRFSPKSPDKAHLNLHINSLELGDSAVYFCASSQDVGNNQPQHFGDGTRLSIL.

This clonotype has a count of ten or more. V is TRBV12-3 or TRBV12-4 and J is TRBJ2-2; D is unclear. The ends were cut back, 6 bases at V and 6 bases at J, with 11 bases in the middle. The CDR3 has 13 residues. CDR3 in amino acids: CASRSIAPGELFF. CDR3 nucleotides: TGTGCCAGCAGGAGCATTGCACCCGGGGAGCTGTTTTTT.

In its sample, this clonotype was seen many times. This rearrangement joins TRBV12-3 or TRBV12-4 to TRBJ1-3, with 10 bases identical to TRBD1. With 6 bases clipped from V and 0 bases from J, the junction kept 11 bases outside the gene matches. This CDR3 is built from 18 residues. Here the CDR3 reads CASSSPGTGAFSGNTIYF. In DNA, the CDR3 is TGTGCCAGCAGCTCGCCCGGGACAGGGGCGTTCTCTGGAAACACCATATATTTT.

In this sample, this clonotype turned up many times. V gene TRBV5-1 combines with J gene TRBJ1-1; the D gene is possibly TRBD1 (5 bases). The V end was cut by 0 bases, the J end by 6 bases, with 6 bases between. CDR1 is SGHRS and CDR2 is YFSETQ in the germline V gene. The CDR3 consists of 12 residues. The CDR3 DNA reads as TGCGCCAGCAGCTTGGAGACAGCTGAAGCTTTCTTT. Protein product: CASSLETAEAFF.

The rearrangement joins TRBV20-1 to TRBJ2-7; D not certain. Germline V lookup: CDR1 DFQATT, CDR2 SNEGSKA (reference sequence). Trimming stripped 4 bases from V and 0 bases from J, with 7 bases between. This CDR3 has 12 amino acids. The CDR3 DNA sequence: TGCAGTGCTACTGGCTTCTCCTACGAGCAGTACTTC. It specifies CSATGFSYEQYF.

CDR3 loop: CSVVEQPNTEAFF. CDR3 in DNA: TGCAGCGTTGTAGAACAGCCGAACACTGAAGCTTTCTTT. This chain uses TRBV29-1 with TRBJ1-1; D is unclear. Germline lookup yields CDR1 SQVTM and CDR2 ANQGSEA. The V end lost 4 bases, the J end lost 1 base, and 10 bases lay between the germline ends. This CDR3 contains 13 residues. The full variable domain, its missing parts supplied by reference TRBV29-1 and TRBJ1-1, is SAVISQKPSRDICQRGTSLTIQCQVDSQVTMMFWYRQQPGQSLTLIATANQGSEATYESGFVIDKFPISRPNLTFSTLTVSNMSPEDSSIYLCSVVEQPNTEAFFGQGTRLTVV.

This sequence joins TRBV20-1 and TRBJ1-5; D gene unclear. Trimming removed 4 bases at V and 5 bases at J, with 18 bases between. Germline loops: CDR1 DFQATT, CDR2 SNEGSKA (reference sequence). The CDR3 is made up of 15 amino acids. CDR3 sequence reads: CSAIVGASGYQPQHF. The CDR3 nucleotides read TGCAGTGCTATCGTTGGTGCCTCTGGCTATCAGCCCCAGCATTTT.

This clonotype was counted a few times. It may be a read error: a sequence one base away is much more abundant. The gene calls are TRBV6-1 and TRBJ2-7; TRBD1 aligns across 8 bases. The length of the CDR3 is 11 residues. Germline CDR1 reads MNHNS; CDR2 reads SASEGT. V shed 6 bases and J 6 bases; nucleotides not matched to a gene: 1. CDR3 residues: CASRTGVEQYF. The CDR3 DNA reads as TGTGCCAGCAGGACAGGGGTCGAGCAGTACTTC.

This rearrangement joins TRBV24-1 to TRBJ2-1; 11 bases match TRBD2. The germline gives CDR1 KGHDR, CDR2 SFDVKD. CDR3 length: 18 residues. J lost 2 bases, V lost 6 bases, and 11 bases had no gene match. CDR3 in amino acids: CATSPSLLAGVTYNEQFF. The CDR3 DNA reads as TGTGCCACCAGTCCGTCCCTACTAGCGGGAGTCACCTACAATGAGCAGTTCTTC.

Many counts were recorded for this clonotype. This chain connects TRBV28 to TRBJ2-5, with D uncertain. CDR1 is MDHEN and CDR2 is SYDVKM in the germline V gene. The CDR3 has 14 residues. V was cut by 5 bases and J by 1 base, with 11 bases left in between. The CDR3 DNA reads TGTGCCAGCAGTCAACTCACCCCCCAAGAGACCCAGTACTTC. It is translated as CASSQLTPQETQYF.

V is TRBV7-6 and J is TRBJ1-4; tentatively, D is TRBD1 (6 bases). The CDR3 extends over 14 amino acids. CDR1 and CDR2 from the germline V gene are SGHVS and FNYEAQ. With 3 bases removed from V and 7 bases from J, the gap between germline ends came to 12 bases. The CDR3 DNA reads TGTGCCAGCAGCTTGGGGGGGCGCGTTGAAAAACTGTTTTTT. Encoded protein: CASSLGGRVEKLFF.

This clonotype was seen many times. The chain carries TRBV12-3 or TRBV12-4 and TRBJ1-1; TRBD1 matches at 10 bases. J lost 3 bases, V lost 3 bases, and 10 bases had no gene match. The CDR3 sequence is 17 residues long. DNA of the CDR3: TGTGCCAGCAGTTTTGGGACAGGGGAGAATCAGGACACTGAAGCTTTCTTT. Translated, it gives CASSFGTGENQDTEAFF.

This clonotype has ten or more counts. The rearrangement joins TRBV3-1 to TRBJ2-5; D gene unclear. The germline V gene encodes CDR1 LGHDT and CDR2 YNNKEL (reference sequence). V lost 6 bases and J 2 bases, leaving 10 bases between the germline ends. The CDR3 sequence is 13 residues long. The CDR3 reads CASSVRGQETQYF. For the CDR3, the DNA is TGTGCCAGCAGTGTTCGTGGGCAAGAGACCCAGTACTTC.